Following are 20 T cell receptor beta chains from one sample sequenced in a study of blood T cell repertoires in COVID-19. Generated by immunoSEQ multiplex PCR, the TCRdb table keeps only in-frame clones and is missing some. The sample lists 100,000 or so clones, more than 75% occurring once. Sequenced material: peripheral blood. The receptors shown here come from a man aged 25-45 years in a cohort sampled during active COVID-19.

The chain links TRBV28 to TRBJ1-2, with a weak D call TRBD1 (5 bases). Trimming shortened V by 6 bases and J by 4 bases, and 15 bases separated the two germline ends. Germline lookup yields CDR1 MDHEN and CDR2 SYDVKM. This CDR3 comprises 14 residues. CDR3 region: CASRTLGGIYGYTF. CDR3 bases: TGTGCCAGCAGGACCCTGGGGGGGATCTATGGCTACACCTTC.

The J gene is TRBJ2-5, the V gene TRBV19; 10 nucleotides align to TRBD2. V dropped 5 bases and J dropped 2; count of bases not matched to a gene: 2. Germline lookup yields CDR1 LNHDA and CDR2 SQIVND (reference sequence). The CDR3 spans 14 residues. CDR3 nucleotide sequence: TGTGCCAGTAGTTTACTAGCGGGGCAAGAGACCCAGTACTTC. Encoded protein: CASSLLAGQETQYF.

CDR3 amino acids: CASSLASVNTEAFF. CDR3 DNA: TGTGCCAGCAGCTTGGCATCGGTGAACACTGAAGCTTTCTTT. V and J are TRBV5-6 and TRBJ1-1; D gene uncertain. This CDR3 spans 14 amino acids. Germline CDR1 is SGHDT and CDR2 is YYEEEE. With 0 bases removed from V and 0 bases from J, the gap between germline ends came to 6 bases.

The chain carries TRBV10-3 and TRBJ2-1, with TRBD1 as a possible D gene (5 bases). Germline CDR1 and CDR2: ENHRY and SYGVKD. This CDR3 has 14 residues. The ends were cut back, 4 bases at V and 7 bases at J, with 14 bases in the middle. The CDR3 DNA reads as TGTGCCATCAGTGGGCCGGCAGGGAAAAATGAGCAGTTCTTC. Translation gives CAISGPAGKNEQFF.

The chain joins TRBV25-1 to TRBJ1-1; TRBD1 might be the D (6 bases). The V end lost 1 base, the J end lost 1 base, and 16 bases lay between the germline ends. This CDR3 contains 17 residues. Germline values: CDR1 MGHDK, CDR2 SYGVNS. CDR3 residues: CASSESRGASGNTEAFF. The CDR3 DNA reads as TGTGCCAGCAGTGAATCCAGGGGCGCGTCCGGGAACACTGAAGCTTTCTTT.

Here the CDR3 DNA reads TGTGCCAGTAGTCCTTGGACAGGGGCTACGGAAAAACTGTTTTTT. Amino acid sequence: CASSPWTGATEKLFF. The chain recombines TRBV19 with TRBJ1-4; 9 nucleotides line up with TRBD1. CDR1 and CDR2 (germline): LNHDA, SQIVND (reference sequence). The CDR3 is 15 residues long. Unmatched junction bases numbered 9, after V lost 5 bases and J lost 8 bases.

The chain has TRBV5-4 and TRBJ2-7; TRBD2 matches at 8 bases. With 8 bases clipped from V and 3 bases from J, the junction kept 7 bases outside the gene matches. Germline assignment: CDR1 SGHNT and CDR2 YYREEE (reference sequence). The CDR3 consists of 13 residues. The CDR3 here is CASRESGGYEQYF. CDR3 nucleotide sequence: TGTGCCAGTCGAGAGAGCGGGGGCTACGAGCAGTACTTC.

Only one count was recorded for this clone. J is TRBJ2-7 and V is TRBV4-3; tentative D call: TRBD2 (7 bases). The V end was cut by 1 base, the J end by 4 bases, with 14 bases between. Germline V gene lookup returns CDR1 LGHNA and CDR2 YSLEER. This CDR3 has 15 amino acids. DNA of the CDR3: TGCGCCAGCAGCCAAGTATGGGGGGGCGGTTACGAGCAGTACTTC. Translated: CASSQVWGGGYEQYF.

The table lists this clone with a few counts. The rearrangement links TRBV7-2 to TRBJ2-7, with D perhaps TRBD1 (6 bases). Trimming left V 1 base short and J 0 bases short, with 16 bases between. The CDR3 is 17 amino acids. Germline-derived CDR1 and CDR2 are SGHTA and FQGNSA. The CDR3 region has the DNA TGTGCCAGCAGCTTAGGAATGCCCGGGACAAACTCCTACGAGCAGTACTTC. It translates to CASSLGMPGTNSYEQYF.

The rearrangement links TRBV24-1 to TRBJ1-1, with D perhaps TRBD1 (6 bases). Germline V gene lookup returns CDR1 KGHDR and CDR2 SFDVKD. The CDR3 length is 13 residues. V was clipped by 9 bases and J by 2 bases, with 12 bases between them. CDR3: CATRQEINTEAFF. DNA for the CDR3: TGTGCCACCCGACAGGAAATTAACACTGAAGCTTTCTTT.

This chain uses TRBV27 with TRBJ2-1; TRBD2 aligns across 7 bases. V trimming: 3 bases; J trimming: 4 bases; junction bases outside the gene matches: 6. The CDR3 contains 15 residues. Germline-derived CDR1 and CDR2 are MNHEY and SMNVEV (reference sequence). The CDR3 DNA sequence: TGTGCCAGCAGTTTGGCCGGGGGGACTTACAATGAGCAGTTCTTC. Amino acids: CASSLAGGTYNEQFF.

The chain carries TRBV7-2 and TRBJ1-1; weak D call: TRBD1 (6 bases). V shed 5 bases and J shed 1 base, with 23 bases lying between them. The CDR3 covers 18 residues. The germline V gene encodes CDR1 SGHTA and CDR2 FQGNSA. The CDR3 sequence is CASSIRSRGGLRNTEAFF. For the CDR3, the DNA is TGTGCCAGCAGCATAAGGTCCAGGGGCGGTTTGCGGAACACTGAAGCTTTCTTT.

The chain uses TRBV5-6 and TRBJ2-3; 8 nucleotides line up with TRBD2. V shed 1 base and J 3 bases; nucleotides not matched to a gene: 7. The V gene's germline CDR1 is SGHDT and CDR2 YYEEEE. The CDR3 contains 16 residues. CDR3 sequence (DNA): TGTGCCAGCAGCTTGTTCCCGGGGGGGGAGACAGATACGCAGTATTTT. Translating it yields CASSLFPGGETDTQYF.

The chain uses TRBV24-1 and TRBJ1-5; D ambiguous. V was clipped by 3 bases and J by 6 bases, with 11 bases between them. This CDR3 comprises 14 residues. The germline gives CDR1 KGHDR, CDR2 SFDVKD. The DNA of the CDR3 is TGTGCCACCAGTGATGCGAGGGCGGCTCAGCCCCAGCATTTT. It translates to CATSDARAAQPQHF.

This clone has only a few counts. This sequence joins TRBV5-4 and TRBJ2-3, with a possible D match to TRBD2 (6 bases). The CDR3 covers 15 residues. With 2 bases removed from V and 1 base from J, the gap between germline ends came to 11 bases. Germline V lookup: CDR1 SGHNT, CDR2 YYREEE (reference sequence). The DNA for the CDR3 is TGTGCCAGCAGCTTTTTCGGGGGACGCACAGATACGCAGTATTTT. Encoded protein: CASSFFGGRTDTQYF.

The V gene is TRBV7-2, the J gene TRBJ2-2, with D perhaps TRBD1 (6 bases). V lost 2 bases to trimming and J lost 6 bases, with 13 bases between them. Germline V gene sequence: CDR1 SGHTA, CDR2 FQGNSA. The CDR3 covers 15 residues. The CDR3 is CASSLMDRESGELFF. CDR3 coding DNA: TGTGCCAGCAGCTTAATGGACAGAGAATCCGGGGAGCTGTTTTTT. Full variable domain (outside the CDR3, taken from reference TRBV7-2 and TRBJ2-2): GAGVSQSPSNKVTEKGKDVELRCDPISGHTALYWYRQSLGQGLEFLIYFQGNSAPDKSGLPSDRFSAERTGGSVSTLTIQRTQQEDSAVYLCASSLMDRESGELFFGEGSRLTVL.

The chain uses TRBV19 and TRBJ1-1; perhaps TRBD1 as D (5 bases). The CDR3 is 13 residues long. V was pared by 4 bases and J by 5 bases, with 11 bases between. Per the germline V gene, CDR1 is LNHDA and CDR2 is SQIVND (reference sequence). CDR3 bases: TGTGCCAGTAGTACAAGACAGATGACTGAAGCTTTCTTT. Translation: CASSTRQMTEAFF.

This clone was picked up one time. V usage is TRBV28 and J usage is TRBJ2-2, with 12 bases matching TRBD2. Germline V lookup: CDR1 MDHEN, CDR2 SYDVKM. Germline trimming cut 2 bases from V and 0 bases from J; bases unmatched to any gene: 13. This CDR3 has 21 amino acids. The CDR3 DNA is TGTGCCAGCAGTTTAGGCGGAGGGGGACTAGCGGGTAACGCGAACACCGGGGAGCTGTTTTTT. Translating it yields CASSLGGGGLAGNANTGELFF.

This sequence joins TRBV5-6 and TRBJ2-5; maybe TRBD2 (5 bases). CDR1 is SGHDT and CDR2 is YYEEEE in the germline V gene. V was clipped by 3 bases and J by 5 bases, with 14 bases between them. The CDR3 covers 14 residues. The CDR3 region is CASSYLSGLETQYF. The DNA of the CDR3 is TGTGCCAGCAGCTACCTCTCGGGGTTGGAGACCCAGTACTTC.

The table lists this clone with a few counts. The chain is built from TRBV5-1 and TRBJ2-1, with TRBD2 matching over 9 bases. V lost 1 base, J lost 3 bases, and 5 bases stayed unmatched. CDR3 length: 16 residues. Germline CDR1 reads SGHRS; CDR2 reads YFSETQ. As DNA, the CDR3 is TGCGCCAGCAGCTTGAGGGCTAGCGGGGTCTACAATGAGCAGTTCTTC. The encoded protein is CASSLRASGVYNEQFF.